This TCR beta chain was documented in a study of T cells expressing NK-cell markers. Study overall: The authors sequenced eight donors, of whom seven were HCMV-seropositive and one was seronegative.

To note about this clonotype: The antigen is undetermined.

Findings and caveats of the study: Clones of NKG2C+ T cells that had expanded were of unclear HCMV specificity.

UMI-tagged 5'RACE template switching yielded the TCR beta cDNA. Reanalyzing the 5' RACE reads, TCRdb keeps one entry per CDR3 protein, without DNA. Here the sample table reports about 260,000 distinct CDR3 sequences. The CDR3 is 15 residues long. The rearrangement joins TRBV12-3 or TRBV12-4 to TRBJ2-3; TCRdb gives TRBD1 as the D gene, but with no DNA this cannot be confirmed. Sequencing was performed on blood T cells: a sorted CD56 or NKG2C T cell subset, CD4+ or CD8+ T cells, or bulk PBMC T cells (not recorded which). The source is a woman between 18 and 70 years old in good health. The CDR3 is CASSPGQGWTDTQYF.